This T cell receptor (beta chain) appears in the sequencing data of a study of blood T cells in healthy people across ages. On this clonotype: Its antigen is undetermined.

Primers used in a second PCR of roughly 6 to 11 cycles were a sample-barcoded 5' primer and a J-beta primer mix. Every cDNA molecule carried a tag from a template-switch adaptor bearing 12 random nucleotides. TCRdb recomputed calls from the 5' RACE reads with MiXCR, one row per CDR3 protein. The sample records 1.5 million to 2 million distinct CDR3 sequences, roughly 52% being singletons. Study-level results: Roughly linear age-related decline in beta diversity appeared, significant by age approximately 40. The study found more naive CD4+ cells and higher diversity in long-lived than aged donors. PBMC samples, being unsorted, prevented any conclusive comparison of naive and antigen-experienced cells.

The sample was blood. This TCR came from a woman between 40 and 55 years old in good health.

Here the CDR3 reads CASSDRQGAEAFF. CDR3 nucleotides: TGTGCCAGCAGTGACAGACAGGGAGCTGAAGCTTTCTTT. V is TRBV6-5 and J is TRBJ1-1; 7 bases are shared with TRBD1. CDR3 length: 13 residues. The junction had 6 bases not matched to a gene; V was cut back by 5 bases and J by 6 bases. Looked up from germline, CDR1 is MNHEY and CDR2 is SVGAGI.